This TCR beta chain came from a study of blood T cell repertoires in COVID-19 (TCRdb year 2020). Regarding the study in general: The collaborator samples originated in the United States, Italy and Spain and spanned the acute and convalescent phases of COVID-19. Deeply sampled blood TCRbeta repertoires from subjects exposed to, actively infected with, or recovered from COVID-19 were included in the dataset. Where available, HLA class I and class II types were taken from metadata supplied by the sample provider and were not determined by assay-based typing. The material from the prospective study consisted of cDNA or gDNA derived from T cells, B-cell-depleted T cells, or PBMCs. The sample metadata nearly always contained a de-identified subject ID, COVID-19 status, age in years and sex. The samples were drawn from the first 160 participants of the ongoing ImmuneRACE study and from over a thousand subjects provided by 6 global collaborators. A freely available public database, intended as a resource for researchers studying the immune response to SARS-CoV-2, is where the repertoires were released.

Of note for this clone: Its antigen is still unknown. No qualities accompany the bases; no much larger clone lies one base away.

Participants in the prospective study were enrolled through a virtual design, were aged about 18 to 90 years, and lived in roughly 24 United States geographic areas. To assign participants to cohorts, the prospective study relied on clinical history that participants themselves reported in a screening survey and a study questionnaire. In the prospective study, whole blood, serum and a nasopharyngeal or oropharyngeal swab were collected from each participant by mobile phlebotomists. Over a roughly two-month period, participants in the prospective study had the option of providing additional blood draws and questionnaires. Prospective study blood samples were shipped either frozen or at room temperature before DNA extraction. TCRbeta CDR3 regions were amplified from genomic DNA using the immunoSEQ Assay, a bias-controlled multiplex PCR. The paper's processing steps were these. Nucleated cell counts per sample were estimated from amplification of reference gene primers within the assay. To quantify the absolute abundance of each unique TCRbeta CDR3 rearrangement, sequence reads were collapsed and filtered. For each sample, productive Simpson clonality was calculated as the square root of Simpson's diversity index over productive rearrangements. In TCRdb, the immuneACCESS table is reduced to in-frame sequences with V and J assigned. These tables do not hold every clone; where another copy was compared, an unresolved V gene accounts for under half, and the others remain unexplained. That table gives V, J and clone size, and the DNA gave D and trimming. The sample table holds 400,000 to 550,000 clones, of which roughly 87% were seen once. The ten most abundant clones make up under 2.5% of the sample.

Overall study results and their limits: How much clinical and demographic metadata was included differed by source and by participant, and the metadata was provided uncurated.

Measured from the cysteine to the phenylalanine, the CDR3 is 14 residues long. Only the CDR3 DNA is retained, 42 bases long and in frame from the first base. At the junction V is shortened by 5 bases and J by 11 bases, with 21 bases in between. CDR1 LNHDA and CDR2 SQIVND are derived from the germline V gene (reference sequence). Sequencing input: PBMCs or T cells enriched from blood (not recorded which). The chain is made from TRBV19 and TRBJ1-1; no confident D gene assignment can be made. The TCR comes from a woman aged 18-35 years with acute COVID-19. Here is the DNA: TGTGCCAGTAGTCCCGGGTCCCGATCTCCTACCGCTTTCTTT. This encodes CASSPGSRSPTAFF.